The sample holds one count of the clone carrying this TCR beta chain. Its antigen is still unknown. Germline and junction disagree at one end, which may indicate a read error. This specimen comes from a study of cytomegalovirus exposure and HLA in healthy donors. General study points: The presence/absence work took it that sequencing depth was about the same across donors. Rare TCR sequences predominated, though certain public TCRs were found in many donors.

CDR1 and CDR2 from the germline V gene are SEHNR and FQNEAQ (reference sequence). The CDR3 totals 14 residues. The study ran its PCR with 60 Vbeta and 13 Jbeta primers. Clones were sequenced by immunoSEQ multiplex PCR, and TCRdb holds only the in-frame ones, with some missing. The sample yields under 150,000 clones, approximately 78% seen once. The origin of this receptor is a man in his forties or fifties in good health and CMV-seropositive. The sequencing sample was made of PBMCs. The chain is built from TRBV7-9 and TRBJ2-5; 7 bases are shared with TRBD1. DNA for the CDR3: TGTTCCAGCAGCTCACGGACAGGCCAAGAGACCCAGTACTTC. This codes for CSSSSRTGQETQYF.